The 9 T cell receptor beta chains given below trace back to one sample, sequenced in a study of T cells after yellow fever vaccination. TCRdb fed the 5' RACE reads into MiXCR, producing one record per CDR3 protein. In the table there are 300,000 or so distinct CDR3 sequences, 8.1% of which are singletons. Specimen: PBMCs, collected 35 to 50 days after the first yellow fever vaccination. The receptors stem from a man aged 18 to 30 who received the YFV17D yellow fever vaccine.

This clonotype was counted at least ten times. The rearrangement uses TRBV7-9 and TRBJ2-3, with D tentatively TRBD1 (5 bases). V was pared by 5 bases and J by 2 bases, with 8 bases between. Germline V gene lookup returns CDR1 SEHNR and CDR2 FQNEAQ (reference sequence). The CDR3 has 13 amino acids. The CDR3 here is CASSDRSTDTQYF. As DNA, the CDR3 is TGTGCCAGCAGCGACAGATCCACAGATACGCAGTATTTT.

In this sample, this clonotype turned up a few times. The rearrangement links TRBV7-9 to TRBJ2-5; weak D call: TRBD2 (6 bases). There are 15 residues in the CDR3. Germline loops: CDR1 SEHNR, CDR2 FQNEAQ (reference sequence). V dropped 7 bases and J dropped 0 bases, with 15 bases sitting between them. The CDR3: CASTTGVGYQETQYF. The DNA for the CDR3 is TGTGCCAGCACCACGGGGGTGGGGTACCAAGAGACCCAGTACTTC.

This clonotype has at least ten counts. V and J are TRBV5-1 and TRBJ2-2; D possibly matches TRBD1 or TRBD2 (6 bases each). Germline V CDR1 and CDR2: SGHRS, YFSETQ. The CDR3 runs to 15 residues. Trimming removed 0 bases from V and 5 bases from J, with 11 bases in between. DNA for the CDR3: TGCGCCAGCAGCTTGGAAATAGGGGGGACCGGGGAGCTGTTTTTT. Residues: CASSLEIGGTGELFF.

The chain employs TRBV6-6 and TRBJ2-7; a weak D match, TRBD2 (5 bases). CDR3 length equals 13 residues. Germline V gene sequence: CDR1 MNHNY, CDR2 SVGAGI (reference sequence). Trimming left V 5 bases short and J 6 bases short, with 14 bases between. The chain's CDR3 is CASSDNRELEQYV. CDR3 in DNA: TGTGCCAGCAGTGACAACCGGGAACTCGAGCAGTACGTC.

There are a few counts of this clonotype. The rearrangement joins TRBV6-5 to TRBJ2-3, with unresolved D. The CDR3 covers 13 residues. V lost 0 bases and J 4 bases, leaving 5 bases between the germline ends. Germline V CDR1 and CDR2: MNHEY, SVGAGI. CDR3 sequence: CASSYSTADTQYF. As DNA, the CDR3 is TGTGCCAGCAGTTACTCGACGGCAGATACGCAGTATTTT.

This clonotype has more than one count but fewer than ten. This chain links TRBV6-1 with TRBJ1-1; D unresolved. V was clipped by 8 bases and J by 4 bases, with 20 bases between them. The germline V gene encodes CDR1 MNHNS and CDR2 SASEGT. The CDR3 extends over 15 amino acids. As DNA, the CDR3 is TGTGCCAGCTATCTAGTTGGCGCGAAGGGCACTGAAGCTTTCTTT. The encoded protein is CASYLVGAKGTEAFF.

The rearrangement joins TRBV20-1 to TRBJ2-4, with D possibly matching TRBD1 (7 bases). The germline V gene has CDR1 DFQATT and CDR2 SNEGSKA (reference sequence). Trimming shortened V by 4 bases and J by 8 bases, and 18 bases separated the two germline ends. The CDR3 has 14 amino acids. For the CDR3, the DNA is TGCAGTGCTATTTTTTCCAGGGGGGCGGACATTCAGTACTTC. Translated, it gives CSAIFSRGADIQYF.

This rearrangement joins TRBV5-1 to TRBJ2-4, with D uncertain. The ends were cut back, 4 bases at V and 3 bases at J, with 14 bases in the middle. CDR3 length equals 15 residues. Germline values: CDR1 SGHRS, CDR2 YFSETQ. The CDR3 DNA reads TGCGCCAGCAGCCTCGACCCCAGCGTCAAAAACATTCAGTACTTC. Translated, it gives CASSLDPSVKNIQYF.

The chain recombines TRBV28 with TRBJ2-3; 16 bases align to TRBD2. The length of the CDR3 is 17 residues. The germline CDR1 and CDR2 sequences are MDHEN and SYDVKM. With 8 bases clipped from V and 6 bases from J, the junction kept 11 bases outside the gene matches. The CDR3 coding sequence is TGTGCCAGCGCAAAGGGACTAGCGGGGGGGCCTGTTGATACGCAGTATTTT. It yields the protein CASAKGLAGGPVDTQYF.